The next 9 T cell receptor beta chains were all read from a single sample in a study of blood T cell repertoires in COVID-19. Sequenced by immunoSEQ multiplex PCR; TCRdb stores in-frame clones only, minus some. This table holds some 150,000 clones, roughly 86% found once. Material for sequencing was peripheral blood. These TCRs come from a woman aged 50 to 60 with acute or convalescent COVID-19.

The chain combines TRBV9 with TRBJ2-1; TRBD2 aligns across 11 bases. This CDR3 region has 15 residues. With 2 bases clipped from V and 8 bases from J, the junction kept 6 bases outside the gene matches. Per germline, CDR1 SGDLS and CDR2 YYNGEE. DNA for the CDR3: TGTGCCAGCAGCGTTAGCGGGGGGGCTTGGGATGAGCAGTTCTTC. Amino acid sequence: CASSVSGGAWDEQFF.

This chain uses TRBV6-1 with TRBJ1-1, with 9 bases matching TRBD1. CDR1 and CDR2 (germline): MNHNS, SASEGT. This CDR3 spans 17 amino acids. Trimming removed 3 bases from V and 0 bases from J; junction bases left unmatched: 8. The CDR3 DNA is TGTGCCAGCAGTGATCCGGGACAGGGCAGGTTGAACACTGAAGCTTTCTTT. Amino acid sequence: CASSDPGQGRLNTEAFF.

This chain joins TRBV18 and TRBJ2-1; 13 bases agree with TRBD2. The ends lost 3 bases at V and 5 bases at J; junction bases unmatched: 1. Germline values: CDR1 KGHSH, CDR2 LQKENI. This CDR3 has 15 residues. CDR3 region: CASSPGLAGNNEQFF. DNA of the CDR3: TGTGCCAGCTCACCGGGACTAGCGGGGAACAATGAGCAGTTCTTC.

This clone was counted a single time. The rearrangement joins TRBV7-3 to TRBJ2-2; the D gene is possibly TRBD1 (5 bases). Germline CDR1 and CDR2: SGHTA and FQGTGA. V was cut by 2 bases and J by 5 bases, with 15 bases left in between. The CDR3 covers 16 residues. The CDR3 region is CASSLRQGIGTGELFF. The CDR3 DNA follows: TGTGCCAGCAGCTTACGGCAGGGTATAGGAACCGGGGAGCTGTTTTTT.

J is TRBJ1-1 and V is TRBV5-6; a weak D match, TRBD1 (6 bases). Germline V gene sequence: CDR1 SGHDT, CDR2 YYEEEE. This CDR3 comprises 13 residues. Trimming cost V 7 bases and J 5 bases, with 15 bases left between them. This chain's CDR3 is CASVRGARTEAFF. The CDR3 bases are TGTGCCAGCGTCCGGGGGGCGAGGACTGAAGCTTTCTTT.

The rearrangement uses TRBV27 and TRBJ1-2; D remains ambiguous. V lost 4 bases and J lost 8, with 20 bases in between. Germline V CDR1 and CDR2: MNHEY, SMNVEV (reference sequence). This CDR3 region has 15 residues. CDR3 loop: CASSSISLTFSGYTF. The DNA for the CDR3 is TGTGCCAGCAGTTCGATCTCTCTGACATTTTCCGGCTACACCTTC.

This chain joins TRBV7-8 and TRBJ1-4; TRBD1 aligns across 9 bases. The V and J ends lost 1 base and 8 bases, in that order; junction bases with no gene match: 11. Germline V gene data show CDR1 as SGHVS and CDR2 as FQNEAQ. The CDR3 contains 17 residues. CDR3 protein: CASSLGDRVWRCEKLFF. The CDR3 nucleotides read TGTGCCAGCAGCTTAGGGGACAGGGTTTGGAGATGCGAAAAACTGTTTTTT.

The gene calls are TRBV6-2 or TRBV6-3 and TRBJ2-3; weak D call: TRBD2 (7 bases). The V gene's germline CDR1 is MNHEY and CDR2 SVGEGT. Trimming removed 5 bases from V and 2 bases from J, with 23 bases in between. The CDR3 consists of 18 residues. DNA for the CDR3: TGTGCCAGCAGTACCCCCCGCGGGGGCCGTTTTGTCACAGATACGCAGTATTTT. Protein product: CASSTPRGGRFVTDTQYF.

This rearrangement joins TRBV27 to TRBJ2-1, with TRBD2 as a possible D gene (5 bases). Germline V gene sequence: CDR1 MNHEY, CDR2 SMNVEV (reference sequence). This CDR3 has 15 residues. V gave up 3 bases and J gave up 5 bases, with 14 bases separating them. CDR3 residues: CASSFKSRVNNEQFF. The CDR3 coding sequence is TGTGCCAGCAGTTTTAAGTCGAGGGTCAACAATGAGCAGTTCTTC.